What follows describes a single TCR beta chain. The sample, about 9.2 milliliters of peripheral blood, was drawn from each donor. Sample-barcoded 5' priming and a J-beta primer mix drove a second PCR of about 6 to 12 cycles. Each CDR3 protein gets one entry after TCRdb re-called the 5' RACE reads with MiXCR. The repertoire has about 1.1 million distinct CDR3 sequences, 35% to 40% of them found once; the top ten carry over 10%. The data were obtained in a study of blood T cells in healthy people across ages. Germline loops: CDR1 LGHNA, CDR2 YSLEER. This CDR3 comprises 18 residues. Trimming pared 1 base from V and 3 bases from J, leaving 21 bases between.

The TCR was taken from a man aged 18 to 29 in good health. The sample taken for sequencing was blood. The chain employs TRBV4-3 and TRBJ1-2; D perhaps matches TRBD1 (6 bases). As DNA, the CDR3 is TGCGCCAGCAGCCAAGGGGGGCAGGGGTCCGGGAATGACTATGGCTACACCTTC. It specifies CASSQGGQGSGNDYGYTF.